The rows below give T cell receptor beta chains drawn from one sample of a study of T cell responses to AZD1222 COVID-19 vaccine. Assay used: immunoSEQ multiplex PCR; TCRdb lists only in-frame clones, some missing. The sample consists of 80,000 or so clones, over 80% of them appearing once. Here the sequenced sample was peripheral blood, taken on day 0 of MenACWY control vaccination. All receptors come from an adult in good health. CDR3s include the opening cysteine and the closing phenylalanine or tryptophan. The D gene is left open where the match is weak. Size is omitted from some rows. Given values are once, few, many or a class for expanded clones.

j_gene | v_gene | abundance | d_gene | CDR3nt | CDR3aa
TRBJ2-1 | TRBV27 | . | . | TGTGCCAGCAGTTTCCCCGGACGTCCCAATGAGCAGTTCTTC | CASSFPGRPNEQFF
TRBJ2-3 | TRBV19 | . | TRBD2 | TGTGCCAGTAGTACCTCCGAGACTAGCGGGAGAAGCACAGATACGCAGTATTTT | CASSTSETSGRSTDTQYF
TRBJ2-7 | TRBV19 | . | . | TGTGCCAGTAGCCCCGGGAACGAGCAGTACTTC | CASSPGNEQYF
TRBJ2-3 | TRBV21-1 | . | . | TGTGCCAGCAGCAGTCTAGCGGAGAGGGTGGATACGCAGTATTTT | CASSSLAERVDTQYF
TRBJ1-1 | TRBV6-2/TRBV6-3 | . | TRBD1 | TGTGCCAGCAGTTTGGACAGGGGAGGGACTGAAGCTTTCTTT | CASSLDRGGTEAFF
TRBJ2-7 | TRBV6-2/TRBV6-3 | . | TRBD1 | TGTGCCAGCAGTTATAGCAGGGGGCGGGACGAGCAGTACTTC | CASSYSRGRDEQYF
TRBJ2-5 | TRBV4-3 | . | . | TGCGCCAGCAGCCAAGACGCCACTCGGGGGGAGACCCAGTACTTC | CASSQDATRGETQYF
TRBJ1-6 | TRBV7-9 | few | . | TGTGCCAGCAGCTTAGATTGGGGGTCACCCCTCCACTTT | CASSLDWGSPLHF
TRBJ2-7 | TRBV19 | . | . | TGTGCCAGTAGTGACCCCCGGACGGAGAGCTCCTACGAGCAGTACTTC | CASSDPRTESSYEQYF
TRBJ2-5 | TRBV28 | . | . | TGTGCCAGCAGTTTACCCTCCCTGGAGACCCAGTACTTC | CASSLPSLETQYF
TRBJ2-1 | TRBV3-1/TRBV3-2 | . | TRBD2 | TGTGCCAGCAGCCAAGAAGACGAGCGGGATAGAGGCCACAATGAGCAGTTCTTC | CASSQEDERDRGHNEQFF
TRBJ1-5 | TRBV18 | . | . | TGTGCCAGCTCACGAGGCCAACCGAATCAGCCCCAGCATTTT | CASSRGQPNQPQHF
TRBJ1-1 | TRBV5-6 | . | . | TGTGCCAGCAGCTTAAAGGGTTTAACGTCACCGGCTTTCTTT | CASSLKGLTSPAFF
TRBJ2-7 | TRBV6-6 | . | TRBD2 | TGTGCCAGTTTACTAGCGGGAGGAGGTGAGCAGTACTTC | CASLLAGGGEQYF
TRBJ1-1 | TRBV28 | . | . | TGTGCCAGCAGTTTGACGGCTAACACTGAAGCTTTCTTT | CASSLTANTEAFF
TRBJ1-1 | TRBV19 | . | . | TGTGCCAGTAGTATGGGCGCGGCGATATCGAACACTGAAGCTTTCTTT | CASSMGAAISNTEAFF
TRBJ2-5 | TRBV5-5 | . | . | TGTGCCAGCAGCTTGGTTACGACCCAGTACTTC | CASSLVTTQYF
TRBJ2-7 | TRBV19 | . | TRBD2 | TGTGCCAGTAGTATAACTAGCGGGCGATACGAGCAGTACTTC | CASSITSGRYEQYF
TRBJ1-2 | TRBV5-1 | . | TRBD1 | TGCGCCAGCAGCCCGGGGACAGCCGAGCTGGATGGCTACACCTTC | CASSPGTAELDGYTF
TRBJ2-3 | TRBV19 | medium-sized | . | TGTGCCAGTAGGTTGGCTAGCGGCACAGATACGCAGTATTTT | CASRLASGTDTQYF
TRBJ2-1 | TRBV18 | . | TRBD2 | TGTGCCAGCTCACCGATGGGGACAGTACTAGCGGGAGGGTACAATGAGCAGTTCTTC | CASSPMGTVLAGGYNEQFF
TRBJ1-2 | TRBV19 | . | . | TGTGCCAGTAGTATGGAGGGGCGGCATGGCTACACCTTC | CASSMEGRHGYTF
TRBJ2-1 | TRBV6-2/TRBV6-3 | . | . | TGTGCCAGCAGTTACTCGAATAGGGCACGGAATGAGCAGTTCTTC | CASSYSNRARNEQFF
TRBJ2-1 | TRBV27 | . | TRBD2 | TGTGCCAGCAGTGTTGGACTAGCGGGAGACCAGTTCTTC | CASSVGLAGDQFF